This T cell receptor (beta chain) is drawn from a study of blood T cell repertoires in COVID-19. The Seattle site enrolled patients during active infection and followed them longitudinally. Original processing notes: Estimation of nucleated cell counts relied on the amplification of reference gene primers. Measured with immunoSEQ multiplex PCR; TCRdb has only the in-frame clones, and not every one. That table is the source of V, J and clone size, and D and trimming were worked out from the DNA. Of 100,000 to 150,000 clones listed, around nine tenths are singletons. Sequencing input: peripheral blood. This TCR was sampled from a woman aged 70-85 years with COVID-19, enrolled during active disease.

CDR3 amino acids: CASSMGVSDTIYF. The CDR3 DNA reads as TGTGCCAGCAGCATGGGAGTTTCGGACACCATATATTTT. The rearrangement uses TRBV11-3 and TRBJ1-3, with D uncertain. Germline lookup yields CDR1 SGHNT and CDR2 YENEEA. The germline V and J ends were trimmed by 5 bases and 8 bases, with 13 bases remaining between them. The length of the CDR3 is 13 residues.